A few counts support the clone carrying this T cell receptor (beta chain). The data stem from a study of identical twins. The CDR3 is 12 residues long. The V gene's germline CDR1 is MGHDK and CDR2 SYGVNS. Trimming shortened V by 2 bases and J by 10 bases, and 9 bases separated the two germline ends. TCRdb re-called the 5' RACE reads with MiXCR, one entry per CDR3 protein. The repertoire holds over 600,000 distinct CDR3 sequences, with approximately 21% as singletons. In addition, the sample was reused for a study of T cells expressing NK-cell markers.

The rearrangement joins TRBV25-1 to TRBJ2-1; D not certain. The sequenced sample was PBMCs. This clonotype was obtained from a woman aged 18-29 years in good health. CDR3 bases: TGTGCCAGCAGTGAAAGTCCGAGGGAGCAGTTCTTC. Translation gives CASSESPREQFF.